The 3 T cell receptor beta chains in this list originate from one sample, sequenced in a study of T cell responses to AZD1222 COVID-19 vaccine. Sequencing was performed with immunoSEQ multiplex PCR; in TCRdb, only in-frame clones are kept and a portion is missing. The sample yields roughly 120,000 clones, around 89% seen once. Sequencing used peripheral blood, obtained on day 0 of AZD1222 vaccination. These receptors originate from an adult in good health.

This clone was observed a single time. The J gene is TRBJ2-6, the V gene TRBV5-1; unclear D gene. V dropped 4 bases and J dropped 1 base, with 30 bases sitting between them. The CDR3 is 22 residues long. From germline, CDR1 is SGHRS and CDR2 YFSETQ. The DNA for the CDR3 is TGCGCCAGCAGCCCAACCGGCACTACGGGCGATAAAAGTGCGTCTGGGGCCAACGTCCTGACTTTC. Translation: CASSPTGTTGDKSASGANVLTF. Looking up the rest from reference TRBV5-1 and TRBJ2-6 gives the full variable domain: KAGVTQTPRYLIKTRGQQVTLSCSPISGHRSVSWYQQTPGQGLQFLFEYFSETQRNKGNFPGRFSGRQFSNSRSEMNVSTLELGDSALYLCASSPTGTTGDKSASGANVLTFGAGSRLTVL.

The chain carries TRBV4-1 and TRBJ2-7; possible D gene TRBD1, 5 bases. From germline, CDR1 is MGHRA and CDR2 YSYEKL. Trimming stripped 4 bases from V and 0 bases from J, with 13 bases between. The CDR3 is 15 amino acids. The CDR3 sequence is CASSPGFLSSYEQYF. The CDR3, as DNA: TGCGCCAGCAGCCCAGGGTTTCTGTCCTCCTACGAGCAGTACTTC.

This clone appeared once. The V gene is TRBV6-2 or TRBV6-3, the J gene TRBJ2-1; TRBD2 matches at 9 bases. From germline, CDR1 is MNHEY and CDR2 SVGEGT. The length of the CDR3 is 15 residues. After removal of 4 bases from V and 4 bases from J, the junction contained 5 bases not matched to a gene. The CDR3 is CASSSSGGSYNEQFF. The CDR3 DNA reads as TGTGCCAGCAGTTCGAGCGGGGGGTCGTACAATGAGCAGTTCTTC.